Listed below are T cell receptor beta chains from one sample, sequenced in a study of blood T cell repertoires in COVID-19. Using immunoSEQ multiplex PCR, the repertoire was profiled, and TCRdb retains in-frame clones only, with some absent. The sample includes 140,000 to 150,000 clones, around four fifths of them seen just once. The source material was peripheral blood. The receptors shown here come from a human donor in a cohort sampled during active COVID-19. CDR3s include the opening cysteine and the closing phenylalanine or tryptophan. D genes are given only for firm matches. Clone size is stated in some rows and not others, as once, few, many or a class when expanded.

j_call d_call clone_size v_call cdr3_aa cdr3_nt
TRBJ1-5 TRBD1 NA TRBV28 CASSLSGTGGFQPQHF TGTGCCAGCAGTTTGTCCGGGACAGGGGGTTTTCAGCCCCAGCATTTT
TRBJ1-3 NA few TRBV7-6 CAVSGGAALGNTIYF TGTGCCGTATCGGGGGGGGCCGCGCTGGGAAACACCATATATTTT
TRBJ2-1 TRBD2 NA TRBV3-1/TRBV3-2 CASSPPTSGDGSRQFF TGTGCCAGCAGCCCCCCGACTAGCGGGGATGGAAGTAGGCAGTTCTTC
TRBJ2-5 NA NA TRBV29-1 CSVAGPYGEIQYF TGCAGCGTTGCCGGGCCCTACGGGGAGATCCAGTACTTC
TRBJ1-3 TRBD1 NA TRBV7-3 CASSLGQGSGNTIYF TGTGCCAGCAGCCTGGGACAGGGCTCTGGAAACACCATATATTTT
TRBJ1-6 TRBD1 NA TRBV9 CASSVSGQGSNSPLHF TGTGCCAGCAGCGTGTCGGGACAGGGTTCCAATTCACCCCTCCACTTT
TRBJ1-1 NA NA TRBV29-1 CSVQANTEAFF TGCAGCGTCCAGGCGAACACTGAAGCTTTCTTT
TRBJ2-3 NA NA TRBV7-2 CASSGGVSTDTQYF TGTGCCAGCTCGGGCGGGGTTAGCACAGATACGCAGTATTTT
TRBJ2-1 TRBD2 NA TRBV3-1/TRBV3-2 CASSQDSGGYNEQFF TGTGCCAGCAGCCAAGATAGCGGGGGGTACAATGAGCAGTTCTTC
TRBJ2-6 TRBD1 few TRBV10-3 CAISEDWTGAGANVLTF TGTGCCATCAGTGAAGATTGGACAGGGGCTGGGGCCAACGTCCTGACTTTC
TRBJ2-2 NA NA TRBV19 CASKTGGTGELFF TGTGCCAGTAAGACAGGCGGGACCGGGGAGCTGTTTTTT
TRBJ2-2 NA NA TRBV10-1 CASSERGTGELFF TGCGCCAGCAGTGAACGGGGCACCGGGGAGCTGTTTTTT
TRBJ2-2 TRBD1 NA TRBV18 CASSLRQGDTGELFF TGTGCCAGCTCACTCCGACAGGGGGACACCGGGGAGCTGTTTTTT
TRBJ1-1 TRBD1 NA TRBV30 CAWSVGTGFFRNTEAFF TGTGCCTGGAGTGTGGGGACAGGGTTTTTTCGTAACACTGAAGCTTTCTTT
TRBJ2-3 NA NA TRBV29-1 CSVEDQGDTQYF TGCAGCGTTGAAGATCAGGGGGATACGCAGTATTTT
TRBJ2-2 NA NA TRBV4-3 CASSQDGPGDTGELFF TGCGCCAGCAGCCAAGATGGTCCGGGGGACACCGGGGAGCTGTTTTTT
TRBJ1-3 NA NA TRBV15 CATSRDNGIAGNTIYF TGTGCCACCAGCAGAGATAACGGGATTGCTGGAAACACCATATATTTT
TRBJ2-1 TRBD2 NA TRBV18 CASSPLRGSYNEQFF TGTGCCAGCTCACCACTGCGGGGGTCCTACAATGAGCAGTTCTTC
TRBJ1-4 TRBD1 NA TRBV7-8 CASSQDRVRANEKLFF TGTGCCAGCAGCCAGGACAGGGTTAGGGCTAATGAAAAACTGTTTTTT
TRBJ1-4 NA NA TRBV19 CASSIVTTQVEKLFF TGTGCCAGTAGTATAGTGACAACCCAGGTTGAAAAACTGTTTTTT
TRBJ2-5 TRBD1 NA TRBV5-1 CASSRTGTGETQYF TGCGCCAGCAGCCGGACAGGAACGGGAGAGACCCAGTACTTC
TRBJ2-3 TRBD1 NA TRBV6-2/TRBV6-3 CASSLRTGNTDTQYF TGTGCCAGCAGTCTCCGGACAGGTAACACAGATACGCAGTATTTT
TRBJ2-3 TRBD1 NA TRBV5-1 CASSPGQGWADTQYF TGCGCCAGCAGCCCCGGACAGGGTTGGGCAGATACGCAGTATTTT
TRBJ1-1 NA NA TRBV14 CASSHRANTEAFF TGTGCCAGCAGCCACAGGGCGAACACTGAAGCTTTCTTT
TRBJ1-5 NA NA TRBV6-5 CASSYEARQPQHF TGTGCCAGCAGTTACGAGGCGCGGCAGCCCCAGCATTTT
TRBJ1-1 NA few TRBV4-3 CASSILGVTEAFF TGCGCCAGCAGCATTTTAGGGGTCACTGAAGCTTTCTTT
TRBJ2-7 TRBD1 NA TRBV4-1 CASSPDRGYPPRYEQYF TGCGCCAGCAGCCCTGACAGGGGGTACCCCCCCCGCTACGAGCAGTACTTC
TRBJ1-5 NA few TRBV18 CASSPVTVYSNQPQHF TGTGCCAGCTCACCAGTGACAGTCTATAGCAATCAGCCCCAGCATTTT
TRBJ2-5 NA NA TRBV28 CASSYHNRQETQYF TGTGCCAGCAGTTACCACAACCGCCAAGAGACCCAGTACTTC
TRBJ2-7 NA few TRBV20-1 CSAQQAYEQYF TGCAGTGCCCAACAGGCTTACGAGCAGTACTTC
TRBJ2-6 TRBD1 NA TRBV6-2/TRBV6-3 CASSRDRGVSGANVLTF TGTGCCAGCAGCAGGGACAGGGGGGTATCTGGGGCCAACGTCCTGACTTTC
TRBJ2-5 TRBD2 NA TRBV27 CASSLYSSGVETQYF TGTGCCAGCAGTTTATATTCTAGCGGGGTGGAGACCCAGTACTTC
TRBJ2-7 TRBD1 NA TRBV19 CASSSRTGGRYEQYF TGTGCCAGTAGTTCCAGGACAGGGGGCAGGTACGAGCAGTACTTC
TRBJ1-2 TRBD1 NA TRBV15 CATSREGRGSLGYTF TGTGCCACCAGCAGAGAGGGCAGGGGGTCCCTTGGCTACACCTTC
TRBJ1-3 NA NA TRBV15 CATSRQGNTIYF TGTGCCACCAGCCGACAGGGAAACACCATATATTTT
TRBJ1-2 TRBD1 NA TRBV2 CASRGGQGASYGYTF TGTGCCAGCAGGGGCGGACAGGGAGCGAGCTATGGCTACACCTTC
TRBJ1-5 NA NA TRBV30 CAWSGGRNQPQHF TGTGCCTGGAGTGGGGGGCGCAATCAGCCCCAGCATTTT
TRBJ2-2 NA NA TRBV5-1 CASSPAAGKTGELFF TGCGCCAGCAGCCCGGCCGCAGGGAAAACCGGGGAGCTGTTTTTT
TRBJ2-3 TRBD2 NA TRBV14 CASSQPGLAATDTQYF TGTGCCAGCAGCCAACCGGGACTAGCGGCCACAGATACGCAGTATTTT
TRBJ2-7 TRBD1 NA TRBV7-2 CASSSRTGGGSEQYF TGTGCCAGCAGCTCTCGGACAGGGGGCGGAAGCGAGCAGTACTTC
TRBJ2-7 NA NA TRBV10-3 CATAPGLSYEQYF TGTGCCACCGCCCCAGGGCTTAGCTACGAGCAGTACTTC
TRBJ2-5 TRBD2 NA TRBV6-1 CASSVPHRLAEETQYF TGTGCCAGCAGTGTACCCCATCGACTAGCGGAAGAGACCCAGTACTTC
TRBJ2-3 NA NA TRBV4-3 CASSQDYPRAGDTQYF TGCGCCAGCAGCCAAGATTACCCCCGGGCGGGAGATACGCAGTATTTT
TRBJ1-5 TRBD1 NA TRBV19 CASGGGQGAGQPQHF TGTGCCAGTGGAGGAGGTCAGGGGGCAGGTCAGCCCCAGCATTTT
TRBJ2-1 TRBD1 few TRBV12-5 CASGLATGSNEQFF TGTGCTAGTGGTTTGGCGACAGGGAGCAATGAGCAGTTCTTC
TRBJ2-4 TRBD1 NA TRBV5-8 CASSPGQGLNIQYF TGTGCCAGCAGCCCTGGACAGGGGTTGAACATTCAGTACTTC
TRBJ1-1 NA NA TRBV7-9 CASSLDMNTEAFF TGTGCCAGCAGCTTAGACATGAACACTGAAGCTTTCTTT
TRBJ2-3 NA NA TRBV7-2 CASSSAQVTQYF TGTGCCAGCAGCTCTGCACAGGTTACGCAGTATTTT